Below, 18 T cell receptor beta chains from the same sample are listed, as sequenced in a study of T cells in localized non-small cell lung cancer. Assay: immunoSEQ multiplex PCR; the TCRdb copy retains only in-frame clones and omits some. This repertoire shows about 11,000 clones, 82% found once; its top ten account for less than 20%. The source was peripheral blood mononuclear cells, collected before any cancer treatment. The receptors stem from a female donor older than 55 with stage II lung adenocarcinoma.

J is TRBJ2-5 and V is TRBV11-2; D is unclear. V was cut by 4 bases and J by 4 bases, with 4 bases left in between. Germline values: CDR1 SGHAT, CDR2 FQNNGV. The CDR3 totals 11 residues. CDR3 coding DNA: TGTGCCAGCAGCTCGATAGAGACCCAGTACTTC. This sequence encodes CASSSIETQYF. Supplemented by reference TRBV11-2 and TRBJ2-5, the full variable domain reads EAGVAQSPRYKIIEKRQSVAFWCNPISGHATLYWYQQILGQGPKLLIQFQNNGVVDDSQLPKDRFSAERLKGVDSTLKIQPAKLEDSAVYLCASSSIETQYFGPGTRLLVL.

The chain's CDR3 is CASSQAVQGAWDTQYF. CDR3 sequence (DNA): TGCGCCAGCAGCCAAGCTGTCCAGGGGGCATGGGATACGCAGTATTTT. The chain recombines TRBV4-3 with TRBJ2-3; 8 bases match TRBD1. Germline V gene sequence: CDR1 LGHNA, CDR2 YSLEER. The CDR3 runs to 16 residues. The V segment lost 1 base and the J segment 6 bases; nucleotides outside the gene matches: 9.

J is TRBJ2-5 and V is TRBV19, with a weak D call TRBD2 (6 bases). CDR3 length: 15 residues. The V gene's germline CDR1 is LNHDA and CDR2 SQIVND (reference sequence). V was shortened by 7 bases and J by 1 base, with 16 bases between the two germline ends. The CDR3 is CASMGWGESQETQYF. In DNA form, the CDR3 reads TGTGCCAGTATGGGCTGGGGGGAGAGCCAAGAGACCCAGTACTTC. Variable domain in full (rest from reference TRBV19 and TRBJ2-5): DGGITQSPKYLFRKEGQNVTLSCEQNLNHDAMYWYRQDPGQGLRLIYYSQIVNDFQKGDIAEGYSVSREKKESFPLTVTSAQKNPTAFYLCASMGWGESQETQYFGPGTRLLVL.

The genes are TRBV15 and TRBJ2-1; D could derive from TRBD1 or TRBD2 (5 bases each). Germline V gene data show CDR1 as LNHNV and CDR2 as YYDKDF (reference sequence). This CDR3 has 14 residues. Trimming left V 5 bases short and J 5 bases short, with 13 bases between. CDR3 amino acids: CATSLGEPHNEQFF. CDR3 sequence (DNA): TGTGCCACCAGCCTGGGGGAGCCCCACAATGAGCAGTTCTTC.

The chain couples TRBV6-1 to TRBJ1-2; tentative D call: TRBD1 (6 bases). CDR3 size: 16 residues. Germline V gives CDR1 MNHNS, CDR2 SASEGT. V lost 1 base to trimming and J lost 1 base, with 13 bases between them. The CDR3 DNA is TGTGCCAGCAGTGAAGATTGGACAGCCTTTAACTATGGCTACACCTTC. Encoded protein: CASSEDWTAFNYGYTF.

The chain employs TRBV21-1 and TRBJ1-1. TRBV21-1 is a listed pseudogene. CDR3 length equals 16 residues. CDR3 loop: CASSKGEGSVNTEAFF. The CDR3 nucleotides are TGTGCCAGCAGCAAAGGGGAGGGGTCGGTGAACACTGAAGCTTTCTTT.

The chain couples TRBV4-1 to TRBJ2-1; no clear D. The CDR3 spans 16 residues. The ends were cut back, 1 base at V and 0 bases at J, with 10 bases in the middle. CDR1 and CDR2 from the germline V gene are MGHRA and YSYEKL. This chain's CDR3 is CASSQGVFSSYNEQFF. Here the CDR3 DNA reads TGCGCCAGCAGCCAAGGTGTCTTTAGCTCCTACAATGAGCAGTTCTTC.

The chain has TRBV2 and TRBJ2-3, with 8 bases lining up with TRBD1. The V and J ends lost 5 bases and 4 bases, in that order; junction bases with no gene match: 8. Germline V gene lookup returns CDR1 SNHLY and CDR2 FYNNEI. The length of the CDR3 is 15 residues. CDR3 loop: CASSPGQAVADTQYF. In DNA form, the CDR3 reads TGTGCCAGCAGTCCGGGACAGGCGGTCGCAGATACGCAGTATTTT. Together with reference TRBV2 and TRBJ2-3, the CDR3 gives the full variable domain: EPEVTQTPSHQVTQMGQEVILRCVPISNHLYFYWYRQILGQKVEFLVSFYNNEISEKSEIFDDQFSVERPDGSNFTLKIRSTKLEDSAMYFCASSPGQAVADTQYFGPGTRLTVL.

The chain joins TRBV4-1 to TRBJ1-2, with D perhaps matching TRBD1 (5 bases). Germline values: CDR1 MGHRA, CDR2 YSYEKL. Trimming took 4 bases from V and 4 from J, leaving 16 bases between them. The CDR3 sequence is 15 residues long. CDR3 sequence (DNA): TGCGCCAGCAGCCTGGGACCTATCTCGGGCTATGGCTACACCTTC. Translating gives CASSLGPISGYGYTF.

The gene calls are TRBV4-3 and TRBJ2-1; TRBD2 matches at 7 bases. The CDR3 is 13 amino acids. The trim removed 3 bases at V and 15 bases at J, leaving 11 bases unmatched. Germline CDR1 LGHNA, CDR2 YSLEER. The CDR3 bases are TGCGCCAGCAGCCAGATAAGCGGGGTTGGGATGTTCTTC. As protein: CASSQISGVGMFF.

The chain employs TRBV7-2 and TRBJ2-7; D is perhaps TRBD1 (6 bases). Germline V gene data show CDR1 as SGHTA and CDR2 as FQGNSA. The CDR3 has 14 amino acids. The V end was cut by 5 bases, the J end by 6 bases, with 17 bases between. The CDR3 DNA reads as TGTGCCAGCAGCCGAGGGACATCTTCCAGCGAGCAGTACTTC. Its protein product is CASSRGTSSSEQYF.

The chain joins TRBV5-1 to TRBJ1-3, with D possibly being TRBD1 (5 bases). Trimming removed 4 bases from V and 0 bases from J, with 5 bases in between. The CDR3 loop spans 13 amino acids. CDR1 is SGHRS, CDR2 YFSETQ, per germline. The CDR3 spells CASSDSSGNTIYF. The CDR3 DNA reads TGCGCCAGCAGCGACAGCTCTGGAAACACCATATATTTT. The full variable domain, rest sourced from reference TRBV5-1 and TRBJ1-3, is KAGVTQTPRYLIKTRGQQVTLSCSPISGHRSVSWYQQTPGQGLQFLFEYFSETQRNKGNFPGRFSGRQFSNSRSEMNVSTLELGDSALYLCASSDSSGNTIYFGEGSWLTVV.

The chain combines TRBV5-1 with TRBJ1-2; 7 nucleotides align to TRBD1. Per germline, CDR1 SGHRS and CDR2 YFSETQ. The CDR3 consists of 13 residues. V shed 4 bases, J shed 4 bases, and the junction held 4 bases outside the gene matches. This CDR3 is CASSPTGVYGYTF. In DNA form, the CDR3 reads TGCGCCAGCAGCCCTACAGGGGTCTATGGCTACACCTTC.

This chain links TRBV7-3 with TRBJ1-1; no clear D gene. V was pared by 5 bases and J by 2 bases, with 15 bases between. Germline V CDR1 and CDR2: SGHTA, FQGTGA. The CDR3 extends over 15 amino acids. CDR3 amino acids: CASSPGKHINTEAFF. For the CDR3, the DNA is TGTGCCAGCAGCCCCGGGAAGCATATCAACACTGAAGCTTTCTTT.

The chain has TRBV5-1 and TRBJ1-1; the D gene is possibly TRBD1 (5 bases). V lost 4 bases and J 2 bases, leaving 9 bases between the germline ends. The CDR3 is 13 amino acids. The germline CDR1 and CDR2 sequences are SGHRS and YFSETQ. The CDR3 DNA sequence: TGCGCCAGCAGCGTGGACATAAACACTGAAGCTTTCTTT. Protein sequence: CASSVDINTEAFF.

This clone is classed as medium-sized. The chain couples TRBV4-2 to TRBJ2-3, with D possibly TRBD2 on 5 matching bases. CDR1 and CDR2 (germline): LGHNA, YNFKEQ. The germline V and J ends were trimmed by 0 bases and 7 bases, with 17 bases remaining between them. The CDR3 is 16 residues long. The CDR3 DNA follows: TGTGCCAGCAGCCAAGAGGGCCTCGGCAGCGGATATACGCAGTATTTT. Protein product: CASSQEGLGSGYTQYF.

This clone is large in the sample. The rearrangement uses TRBV14 and TRBJ2-5; 7 bases line up with TRBD1. The germline V gene has CDR1 SGHDN and CDR2 FVKESK. The CDR3 is 13 residues long. V dropped 4 bases and J dropped 3; count of bases not matched to a gene: 2. The DNA of the CDR3 is TGTGCCAGCAGCCCAGGGGGTAAAGAGACCCAGTACTTC. This encodes CASSPGGKETQYF.

There are a few counts of this clone. This chain uses TRBV5-1 with TRBJ1-4; D remains ambiguous. This CDR3 has 15 amino acids. Germline-derived CDR1 and CDR2 are SGHRS and YFSETQ. Trimming took 1 base from V and 8 from J, leaving 15 bases between them. Written as DNA, the CDR3 is TGCGCCAGCAGCTTGTTGGGAGGGAACGCAGAAAAACTGTTTTTT. Translated: CASSLLGGNAEKLFF.